This record covers a single T cell receptor (beta chain). Germline CDR1 is KGHSH and CDR2 is LQKENI. The CDR3 has 12 amino acids. V was pared by 6 bases and J by 0 bases, with 5 bases between. This specimen comes from a study of blood T cell repertoires in COVID-19. Libraries were prepared by immunoSEQ multiplex PCR; TCRdb keeps only in-frame clonotypes and omits some of them. Of roughly 250,000 clones listed, roughly 84% were seen once; the top ten hold 8% to 9.5%. J is TRBJ2-5 and V is TRBV18, with unresolved D. The sequenced material came from peripheral blood. The source of this sequence is a human donor in a cohort sampled during active COVID-19. CDR3 protein: CASSSYQETQYF. Written as DNA, the CDR3 is TGTGCCAGCTCTTCGTACCAAGAGACCCAGTACTTC.